This entry concerns a single T cell receptor beta chain. The protocol was immunoSEQ multiplex PCR, while the TCRdb copy is restricted to in-frame clones and leaves out a portion. The sample yields 500,000 to 850,000 clones, about 89% seen once. This sample stems from a study of shared T cell receptors in the human thymus. Germline V lookup: CDR1 PRHDT, CDR2 FYEKMQ (reference sequence). The V segment lost 5 bases and the J segment 0 bases; nucleotides outside the gene matches: 2. The CDR3 length is 15 residues. This same sample was also part of a study on human thymus T cells. From that paper: Thymus pieces cut out during corrective heart surgery were the tissue that was used.

The origin of this receptor is a boy in the first two years of life with a congenital heart defect. This chain uses TRBV13 with TRBJ2-7; 12 bases line up with TRBD2. The sequenced sample was thymocytes. In nucleotides, the CDR3 is TGTGCCAGCAGCCGGACTAGCGGGAACTCCTACGAGCAGTACTTC. Its protein is CASSRTSGNSYEQYF.